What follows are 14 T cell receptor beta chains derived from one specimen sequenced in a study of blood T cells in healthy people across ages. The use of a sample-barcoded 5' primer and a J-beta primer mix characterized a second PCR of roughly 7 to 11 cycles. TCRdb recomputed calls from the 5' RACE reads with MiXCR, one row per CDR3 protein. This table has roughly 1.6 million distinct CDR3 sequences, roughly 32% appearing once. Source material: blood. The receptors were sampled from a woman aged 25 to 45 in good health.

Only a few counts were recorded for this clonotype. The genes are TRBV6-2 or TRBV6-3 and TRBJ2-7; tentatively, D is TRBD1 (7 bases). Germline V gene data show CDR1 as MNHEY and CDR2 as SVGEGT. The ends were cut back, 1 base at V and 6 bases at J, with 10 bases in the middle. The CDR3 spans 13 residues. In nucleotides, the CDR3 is TGTGCCAGCAGTTACTTCAGGGGGGCCGAGCAGTACTTC. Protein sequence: CASSYFRGAEQYF.

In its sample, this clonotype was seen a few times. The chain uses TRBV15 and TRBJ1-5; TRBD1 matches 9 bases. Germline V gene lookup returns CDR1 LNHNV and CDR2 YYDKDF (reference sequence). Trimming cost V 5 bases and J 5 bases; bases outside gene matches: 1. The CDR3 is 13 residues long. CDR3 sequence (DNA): TGTGCCACCAGCCGACAGGGGGATCAGCCCCAGCATTTT. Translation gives CATSRQGDQPQHF.

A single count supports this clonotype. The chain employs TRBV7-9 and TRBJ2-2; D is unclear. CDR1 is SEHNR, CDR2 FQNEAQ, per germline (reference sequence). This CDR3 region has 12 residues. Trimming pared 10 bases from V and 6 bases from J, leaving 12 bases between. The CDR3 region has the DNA TGTGCCATGCAGGTCTCGGCCGGGGAGCTGTTTTTT. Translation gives CAMQVSAGELFF.

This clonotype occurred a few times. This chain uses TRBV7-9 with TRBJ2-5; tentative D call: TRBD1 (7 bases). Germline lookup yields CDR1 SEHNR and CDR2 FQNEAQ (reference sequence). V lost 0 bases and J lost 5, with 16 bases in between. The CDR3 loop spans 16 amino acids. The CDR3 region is CASSLAEGARRETQYF. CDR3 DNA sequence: TGTGCCAGCAGCTTAGCGGAGGGGGCTCGGAGGGAGACCCAGTACTTC. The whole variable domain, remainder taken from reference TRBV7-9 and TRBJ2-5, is DTGVSQNPRHKITKRGQNVTFRCDPISEHNRLYWYRQTLGQGPEFLTYFQNEAQLEKSRLLSDRFSAERPKGSFSTLEIQRTEQGDSAMYLCASSLAEGARRETQYFGPGTRLLVL.

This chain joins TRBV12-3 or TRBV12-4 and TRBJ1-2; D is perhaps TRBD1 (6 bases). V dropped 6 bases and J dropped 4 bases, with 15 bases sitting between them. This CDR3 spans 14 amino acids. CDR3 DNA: TGTGCCAGCAGCCCAGAGACAGGAGTCTATGGCTACACCTTC. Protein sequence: CASSPETGVYGYTF.

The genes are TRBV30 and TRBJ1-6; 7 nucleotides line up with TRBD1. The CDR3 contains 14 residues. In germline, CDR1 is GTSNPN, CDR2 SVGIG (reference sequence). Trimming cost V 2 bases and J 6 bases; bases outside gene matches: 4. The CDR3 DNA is TGTGCCTGGAGTCGTGACAGGGCTAATTCACCCCTCCACTTT. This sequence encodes CAWSRDRANSPLHF.

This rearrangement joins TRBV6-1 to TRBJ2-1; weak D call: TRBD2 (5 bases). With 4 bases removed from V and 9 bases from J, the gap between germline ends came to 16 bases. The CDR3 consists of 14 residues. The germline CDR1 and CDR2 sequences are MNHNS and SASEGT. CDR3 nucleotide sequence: TGTGCCAGCAGTGTCGCGCGGGCCGGGGTTGAGCAGTTCTTC. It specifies CASSVARAGVEQFF.

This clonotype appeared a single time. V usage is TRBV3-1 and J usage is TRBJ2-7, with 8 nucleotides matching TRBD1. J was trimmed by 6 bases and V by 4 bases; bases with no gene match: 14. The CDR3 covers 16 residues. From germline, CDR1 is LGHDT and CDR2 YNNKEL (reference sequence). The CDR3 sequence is CASSRKGQGKSGEQYF. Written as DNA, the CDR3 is TGTGCCAGCAGCCGTAAAGGACAGGGTAAATCGGGCGAGCAGTACTTC.

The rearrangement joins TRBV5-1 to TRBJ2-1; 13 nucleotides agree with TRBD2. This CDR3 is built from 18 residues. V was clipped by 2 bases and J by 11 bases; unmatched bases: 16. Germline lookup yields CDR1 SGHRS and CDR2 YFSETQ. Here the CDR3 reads CASSFGMAGGLAGTKQFF. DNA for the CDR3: TGCGCCAGCAGCTTCGGTATGGCTGGGGGACTAGCGGGAACTAAGCAGTTCTTC.

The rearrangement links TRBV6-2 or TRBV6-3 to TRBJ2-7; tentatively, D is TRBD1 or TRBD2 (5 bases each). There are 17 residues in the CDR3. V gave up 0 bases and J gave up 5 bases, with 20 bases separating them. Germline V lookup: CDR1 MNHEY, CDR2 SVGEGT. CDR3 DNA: TGTGCCAGCAGTTACTCAGTTTCAGGGTCTAGCTTCCACGAGCAGTACTTC. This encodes CASSYSVSGSSFHEQYF.

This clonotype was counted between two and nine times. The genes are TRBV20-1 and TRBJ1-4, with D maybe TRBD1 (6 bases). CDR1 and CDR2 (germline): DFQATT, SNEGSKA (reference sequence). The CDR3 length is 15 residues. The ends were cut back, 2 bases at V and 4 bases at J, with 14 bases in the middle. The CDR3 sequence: CSARPARGYNEKLFF. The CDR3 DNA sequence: TGCAGTGCTAGACCAGCCAGGGGATATAATGAAAAACTGTTTTTT.

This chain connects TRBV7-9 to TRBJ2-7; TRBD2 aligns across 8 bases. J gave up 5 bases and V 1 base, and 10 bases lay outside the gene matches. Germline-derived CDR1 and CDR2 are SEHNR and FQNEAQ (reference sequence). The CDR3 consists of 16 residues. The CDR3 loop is CASSLEGGGRFHEQYF. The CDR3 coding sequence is TGTGCCAGCAGCTTAGAGGGTGGCGGGAGGTTCCACGAGCAGTACTTC.

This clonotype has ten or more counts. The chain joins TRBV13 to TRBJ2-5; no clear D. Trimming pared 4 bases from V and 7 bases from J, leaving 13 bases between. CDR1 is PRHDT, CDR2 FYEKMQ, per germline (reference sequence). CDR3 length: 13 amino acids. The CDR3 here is CASSSGPPSTQYF. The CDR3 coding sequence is TGTGCCAGCAGCTCCGGACCCCCCTCGACCCAGTACTTC.

The CDR3 DNA is TGTGCCAGCAGTTTAGAGGGGGGGGCCAAAAACATTCAGTACTTC. Amino acid sequence: CASSLEGGAKNIQYF. The rearrangement uses TRBV28 and TRBJ2-4; D is perhaps TRBD2 (7 bases). The CDR3 extends over 15 amino acids. V was pared by 2 bases and J by 1 base, with 9 bases between. Germline V lookup: CDR1 MDHEN, CDR2 SYDVKM.